Each of the 29 T cell receptor beta chains below was sequenced from the same sample in a study of cytomegalovirus exposure and HLA in healthy donors. The PCR contained 60 Vbeta and 13 Jbeta primers. The method was immunoSEQ multiplex PCR; TCRdb's version includes in-frame clones alone and lacks a portion of them. The data show roughly 100,000 clones, with 79% seen just once and less than 5% held by the top ten. Sequenced material: PBMCs. These receptors originate from a man aged 50-59 years in good health and CMV-seropositive.

The chain uses TRBV28 and TRBJ2-7, with 7 bases matching TRBD1. This CDR3 has 14 amino acids. The V segment lost 3 bases and the J segment 6 bases; nucleotides outside the gene matches: 8. The germline V gene encodes CDR1 MDHEN and CDR2 SYDVKM. The CDR3, as DNA: TGTGCCAGCAGTTTGGAACCGGGACAGCGCGAGCAGTACTTC. It is translated as CASSLEPGQREQYF.

The genes are TRBV28 and TRBJ2-5; 10 bases map to TRBD2. Germline CDR1 MDHEN, CDR2 SYDVKM. V lost 4 bases and J lost 4; bases outside the gene matches: 12. The CDR3 runs 17 residues. CDR3 protein: CASSSSVAGGPGETQYF. CDR3 nucleotide sequence: TGTGCCAGCAGTTCGTCTGTAGCGGGAGGCCCAGGAGAGACCCAGTACTTC.

This rearrangement joins TRBV19 to TRBJ2-4; perhaps TRBD2 as D (6 bases). CDR1 and CDR2 from the germline V gene are LNHDA and SQIVND (reference sequence). The CDR3 has 14 amino acids. The V gene lost 4 bases and the J gene lost 4 bases, with 11 bases spanning the gap. The CDR3 coding sequence is TGTGCCAGTAGTAGCCCGGGGACTAAAAACATTCAGTACTTC. This sequence encodes CASSSPGTKNIQYF.

Written as DNA, the CDR3 is TGCGCCAGCAGCTCCGACAGGGGCTACGAGCAGTACTTC. This sequence encodes CASSSDRGYEQYF. The rearrangement links TRBV5-1 to TRBJ2-7; 8 positions agree with TRBD1. CDR1 and CDR2 (germline): SGHRS, YFSETQ. This CDR3 is built from 13 residues. Germline trimming cut 3 bases from V and 3 bases from J; bases unmatched to any gene: 2. Combining the CDR3 with reference TRBV5-1 and TRBJ2-7 gives the whole variable domain KAGVTQTPRYLIKTRGQQVTLSCSPISGHRSVSWYQQTPGQGLQFLFEYFSETQRNKGNFPGRFSGRQFSNSRSEMNVSTLELGDSALYLCASSSDRGYEQYFGPGTRLTVT.

This clone was picked up one time. The V gene is TRBV19, the J gene TRBJ1-6; TRBD1 agrees at 7 bases. The CDR3 has 13 residues. Germline CDR1 reads LNHDA; CDR2 reads SQIVND (reference sequence). J lost 9 bases, V lost 6 bases, and 5 bases had no gene match. CDR3 region: CASRQGVASPLHF. CDR3 sequence (DNA): TGTGCCAGTAGGCAGGGGGTAGCTTCACCCCTCCACTTT.

This clone was recorded once. This CDR3 is CASSLLGADYGYTF. CDR3 in DNA: TGTGCCAGCAGTTTACTGGGGGCTGACTATGGCTACACCTTC. The J gene is TRBJ1-2, the V gene TRBV28, with D perhaps TRBD1 (6 bases). Per germline, CDR1 MDHEN and CDR2 SYDVKM. The CDR3 consists of 14 residues. V was cut by 2 bases and J by 3 bases, with 10 bases left in between.

The V and J genes are TRBV7-9 and TRBJ1-1; D perhaps matches TRBD1 (6 bases). Germline values: CDR1 SEHNR, CDR2 FQNEAQ (reference sequence). The CDR3 is made up of 13 amino acids. V gave up 4 bases and J gave up 5 bases, with 11 bases separating them. The CDR3 nucleotides are TGTGCCAGCAGCTCACAGGGTAGAACTGAAGCTTTCTTT. Protein: CASSSQGRTEAFF.

This clone was seen more than once but under ten times. The chain carries TRBV18 and TRBJ2-2; D gene ambiguous. The CDR3 has 14 amino acids. V shed 0 bases and J shed 2 bases, with 4 bases lying between them. CDR1 KGHSH and CDR2 LQKENI come from the germline V gene. In nucleotides, the CDR3 is TGTGCCAGCTCACCACCTACAAACACCGGGGAGCTGTTTTTT. Protein sequence: CASSPPTNTGELFF.

The J gene is TRBJ2-7, the V gene TRBV7-2; TRBD1 matches at 7 bases. The V segment lost 5 bases and the J segment 1 base; nucleotides outside the gene matches: 8. The CDR3 runs 15 residues. From germline, CDR1 is SGHTA and CDR2 FQGNSA. The CDR3 region is CASSTNRGRSYEQYF. The CDR3 nucleotides read TGTGCCAGCAGCACCAACAGGGGTAGGTCCTACGAGCAGTACTTC. Filled out from reference TRBV7-2 and TRBJ2-7, the complete variable domain reads GAGVSQSPSNKVTEKGKDVELRCDPISGHTALYWYRQSLGQGLEFLIYFQGNSAPDKSGLPSDRFSAERTGGSVSTLTIQRTQQEDSAVYLCASSTNRGRSYEQYFGPGTRLTVT.

The rearrangement joins TRBV10-3 to TRBJ2-2; 12 nucleotides line up with TRBD2. This CDR3 is 15 amino acids long. V was pared by 7 bases and J by 4 bases, with 4 bases of the junction left unmatched. Germline V CDR1 and CDR2: ENHRY, SYGVKD. CDR3 bases: TGTGCCATCAAGCTAGCGGGAGGGAGCACCGGGGAGCTGTTTTTT. The encoded protein is CAIKLAGGSTGELFF.

This clone turned up a few times. V usage is TRBV6-1 and J usage is TRBJ1-1; no definite D call. Germline CDR1 MNHNS, CDR2 SASEGT. Trimming pared 4 bases from V and 6 bases from J, leaving 15 bases between. This CDR3 spans 14 amino acids. The CDR3, as DNA: TGTGCCAGCAGTGGCGGCCGCGGGCGCCCTGAAGCTTTCTTT. It is translated as CASSGGRGRPEAFF.

V is TRBV6-1 and J is TRBJ2-7; possibly TRBD2 for D (5 bases). CDR3 length: 15 amino acids. V was trimmed by 0 bases and J by 7 bases, leaving 16 bases between them. Germline lookup yields CDR1 MNHNS and CDR2 SASEGT. This CDR3 is CASSEAMGDPGEQYF. In nucleotides, the CDR3 is TGTGCCAGCAGTGAAGCGATGGGAGATCCCGGGGAGCAGTACTTC.

This clone was observed a few times. The chain uses TRBV7-3 and TRBJ2-5; the match to TRBD2 covers 8 bases. CDR1 and CDR2 (germline): SGHTA, FQGTGA. J was trimmed by 5 bases and V by 5 bases; bases with no gene match: 10. The CDR3 has 15 residues. The CDR3 protein is CASSPSGTSLETQYF. In DNA form, the CDR3 reads TGTGCCAGCAGCCCCTCCGGGACTAGTTTGGAGACCCAGTACTTC.

The chain is built from TRBV10-3 and TRBJ2-5; 12 bases map to TRBD2. V shed 1 base and J 11 bases; nucleotides not matched to a gene: 5. CDR3 length: 14 amino acids. CDR1 ENHRY and CDR2 SYGVKD come from the germline V gene. The CDR3 coding sequence is TGTGCCATCAGTGAGTTGACTAGCGGGAGTGTGCAGTACTTC. It is translated as CAISELTSGSVQYF.

The chain recombines TRBV12-5 with TRBJ2-1; 9 nucleotides align to TRBD2. V trimming: 6 bases; J trimming: 6 bases; junction bases outside the gene matches: 9. This CDR3 is built from 15 residues. Germline assignment: CDR1 LGHNT and CDR2 FRNRAP. In DNA, the CDR3 is TGTGCTAGTGGCCCTAGCGGGAATTCTGCCAATGAGCAGTTCTTC. Its translation is CASGPSGNSANEQFF.

The chain joins TRBV21-1 to TRBJ1-5; the table's D call, TRBD1, was not checked against the DNA. TRBV21-1 is a listed pseudogene. CDR3 size: 13 residues. The CDR3 DNA is TGTGCCAGCAGACAGGATAGCAATCAGCCCCAGCATTTT. It encodes CASRQDSNQPQHF.

This clone appeared a few times. The rearrangement links TRBV19 to TRBJ1-5; 11 nucleotides line up with TRBD1. From germline, CDR1 is LNHDA and CDR2 SQIVND (reference sequence). The CDR3 length is 13 residues. The V and J ends lost 10 bases and 7 bases, in that order; junction bases with no gene match: 6. The CDR3 spells CATAGTGGQPQHF. The CDR3 DNA sequence: TGTGCCACTGCGGGGACAGGGGGACAGCCCCAGCATTTT.

The chain links TRBV28 to TRBJ2-1; 14 nucleotides line up with TRBD2. The germline CDR1 and CDR2 sequences are MDHEN and SYDVKM. The trim removed 3 bases at V and 3 bases at J, leaving 16 bases unmatched. The CDR3 loop spans 21 amino acids. This CDR3 reads CASSFPPGLAGDLENYNEQFF. The CDR3 DNA is TGTGCCAGCAGTTTCCCTCCGGGACTAGCGGGAGACCTAGAGAACTACAATGAGCAGTTCTTC. Complete variable domain (other parts from reference TRBV28 and TRBJ2-1): DVKVTQSSRYLVKRTGEKVFLECVQDMDHENMFWYRQDPGLGLRLIYFSYDVKMKEKGDIPEGYSVSREKKERFSLILESASTNQTSMYLCASSFPPGLAGDLENYNEQFFGPGTRLTVL.

The chain couples TRBV6-6 to TRBJ1-6, with TRBD1 matching 7 bases. With 6 bases clipped from V and 4 bases from J, the junction kept 6 bases outside the gene matches. The CDR3 spans 15 residues. Germline V gene lookup returns CDR1 MNHNY and CDR2 SVGAGI (reference sequence). The CDR3 bases are TGTGCCAGCAGGCGGGACAGTGCTTATAATTCACCCCTCCACTTT. Protein: CASRRDSAYNSPLHF.

The chain couples TRBV27 to TRBJ2-3; D gene uncertain. The germline CDR1 and CDR2 sequences are MNHEY and SMNVEV (reference sequence). The V and J ends lost 3 bases and 8 bases respectively, with 9 bases between them. The CDR3 runs to 12 residues. The CDR3 coding sequence is TGTGCCAGCAGTTTTGGCGGCCCTACGCAGTATTTT. It translates to CASSFGGPTQYF.

The chain joins TRBV9 to TRBJ1-3; the match to TRBD1 covers 9 bases. V was clipped by 0 bases and J by 4 bases; unmatched bases: 2. There are 15 residues in the CDR3. The germline V gene encodes CDR1 SGDLS and CDR2 YYNGEE. CDR3 loop: CASSVGQGDGNTIYF. CDR3 nucleotide sequence: TGTGCCAGCAGCGTAGGACAGGGGGACGGAAACACCATATATTTT.

The gene calls are TRBV7-3 and TRBJ1-2; TRBD1 might be the D (6 bases). This CDR3 is built from 15 residues. CDR1 is SGHTA and CDR2 is FQGTGA in the germline V gene. The V end lost 3 bases, the J end lost 4 bases, and 15 bases lay between the germline ends. CDR3 sequence (DNA): TGTGCCAGCAGCTTTCTCCCAGGGGTCGCCTATGGCTACACCTTC. This encodes CASSFLPGVAYGYTF. Full variable domain (remainder filled in from reference TRBV7-3 and TRBJ1-2): GAGVSQTPSNKVTEKGKYVELRCDPISGHTALYWYRQSLGQGPEFLIYFQGTGAADDSGLPNDRFFAVRPEGSVSTLKIQRTERGDSAVYLCASSFLPGVAYGYTFGSGTRLTVV.

The V call is TRBV15, the J call TRBJ1-2, with TRBD1 matching 9 bases. Germline loops: CDR1 LNHNV, CDR2 YYDKDF (reference sequence). The ends lost 0 bases at V and 0 bases at J; junction bases unmatched: 5. This CDR3 has 17 residues. CDR3 protein: CATSRDWGDRANYGYTF. In DNA form, the CDR3 reads TGTGCCACCAGCAGAGATTGGGGGGACAGGGCTAACTATGGCTACACCTTC.

J is TRBJ2-6 and V is TRBV7-9; 7 nucleotides agree with TRBD2. V was clipped by 4 bases and J by 0 bases; unmatched bases: 9. The length of the CDR3 is 18 residues. Germline assignment: CDR1 SEHNR and CDR2 FQNEAQ (reference sequence). DNA of the CDR3: TGTGCCAGCAGCTCCCCGACTAGCCATTTCTCTGGGGCCAACGTCCTGACTTTC. Residues: CASSSPTSHFSGANVLTF.

The chain recombines TRBV10-3 with TRBJ2-1; no clear D. The V and J ends lost 4 bases and 4 bases respectively, with 5 bases between them. Looked up from germline, CDR1 is ENHRY and CDR2 is SYGVKD. The CDR3 spans 12 residues. This CDR3 reads CAISALYNEQFF. The CDR3 DNA reads TGTGCCATCAGTGCGTTGTACAATGAGCAGTTCTTC.

The V and J genes are TRBV23-1 and TRBJ2-5; tentatively, D is TRBD1 (5 bases). TRBV23-1 is labeled an ORF, and its function is uncertain. This CDR3 spans 16 amino acids. Deletions cut 4 bases from V and 2 bases from J, with 17 bases between. The CDR3 bases are TGCGCCAGCAGTCCACGTGCCAGGGCGTATCAAGAGACCCAGTACTTC. This codes for CASSPRARAYQETQYF.

This rearrangement joins TRBV6-6 to TRBJ1-6, with a possible D match to TRBD1 (5 bases). Germline loops: CDR1 MNHNY, CDR2 SVGAGI (reference sequence). CDR3 length: 15 residues. Trimming took off 5 bases at V and 0 bases at J, with 8 bases between the two ends. CDR3 region: CASSRQSSYNSPLHF. The DNA of the CDR3 is TGTGCCAGCAGTCGACAGAGCTCCTATAATTCACCCCTCCACTTT.

The chain has TRBV5-1 and TRBJ2-3; tentative D call: TRBD1 (5 bases). V lost 0 bases and J lost 2, with 7 bases in between. This CDR3 has 14 residues. Germline CDR1 reads SGHRS; CDR2 reads YFSETQ. CDR3 nucleotides: TGCGCCAGCAGCTTGGACAGGCTCACAGATACGCAGTATTTT. It yields the protein CASSLDRLTDTQYF.

CDR3 in amino acids: CASSQGGEVNYGYTF. DNA of the CDR3: TGTGCCAGCAGCCAAGGTGGAGAAGTCAACTATGGCTACACCTTC. V is TRBV9 and J is TRBJ1-2; D is ambiguous. V was pared by 4 bases and J by 2 bases, with 15 bases between. Germline V gene lookup returns CDR1 SGDLS and CDR2 YYNGEE. The CDR3 extends over 15 amino acids.